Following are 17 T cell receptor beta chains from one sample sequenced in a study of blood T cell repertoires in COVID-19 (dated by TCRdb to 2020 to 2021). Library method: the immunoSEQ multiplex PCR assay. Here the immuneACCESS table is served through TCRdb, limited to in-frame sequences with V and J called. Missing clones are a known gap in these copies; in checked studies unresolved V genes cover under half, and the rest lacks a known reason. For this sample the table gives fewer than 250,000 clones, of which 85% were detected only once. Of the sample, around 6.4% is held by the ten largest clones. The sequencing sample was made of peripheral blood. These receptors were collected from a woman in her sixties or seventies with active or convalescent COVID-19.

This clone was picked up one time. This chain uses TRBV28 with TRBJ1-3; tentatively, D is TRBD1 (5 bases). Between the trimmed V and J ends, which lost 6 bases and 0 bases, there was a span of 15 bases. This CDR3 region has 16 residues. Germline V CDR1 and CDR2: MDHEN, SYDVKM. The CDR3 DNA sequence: TGTGCCAGCAGCCTCGGCGGGGCTCCCTCTGGAAACACCATATATTTT. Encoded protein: CASSLGGAPSGNTIYF.

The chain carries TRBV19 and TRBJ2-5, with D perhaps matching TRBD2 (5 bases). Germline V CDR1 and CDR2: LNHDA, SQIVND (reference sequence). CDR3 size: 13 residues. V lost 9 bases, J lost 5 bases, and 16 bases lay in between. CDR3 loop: CASQGSPGETQYF. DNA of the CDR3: TGTGCCAGCCAAGGGAGTCCCGGGGAGACCCAGTACTTC.

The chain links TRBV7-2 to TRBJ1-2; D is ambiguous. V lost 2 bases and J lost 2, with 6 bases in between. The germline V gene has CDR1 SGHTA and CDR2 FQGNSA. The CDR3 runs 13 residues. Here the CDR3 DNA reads TGTGCCAGCAGCTTATACAGAAACTATGGCTACACCTTC. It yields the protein CASSLYRNYGYTF.

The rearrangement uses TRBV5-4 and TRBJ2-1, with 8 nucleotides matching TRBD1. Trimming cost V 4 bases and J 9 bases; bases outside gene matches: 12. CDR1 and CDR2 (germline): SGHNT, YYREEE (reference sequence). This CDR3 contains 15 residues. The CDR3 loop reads CASSPPGGSWGEQFF. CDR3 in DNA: TGTGCCAGCAGCCCGCCAGGGGGCTCGTGGGGTGAGCAGTTCTTC.

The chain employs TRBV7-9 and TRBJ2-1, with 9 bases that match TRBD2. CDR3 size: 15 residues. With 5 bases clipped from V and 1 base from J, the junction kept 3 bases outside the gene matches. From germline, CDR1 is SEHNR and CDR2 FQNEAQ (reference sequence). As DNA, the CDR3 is TGTGCCAGCAGCCAGACTAGCGGATCCTACAATGAGCAGTTCTTC. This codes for CASSQTSGSYNEQFF.

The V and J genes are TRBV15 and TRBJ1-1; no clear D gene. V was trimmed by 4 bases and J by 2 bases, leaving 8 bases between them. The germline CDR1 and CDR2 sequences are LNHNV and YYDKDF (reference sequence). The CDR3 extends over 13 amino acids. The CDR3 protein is CATSTRVNTEAFF. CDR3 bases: TGTGCCACCAGCACCCGGGTCAACACTGAAGCTTTCTTT.

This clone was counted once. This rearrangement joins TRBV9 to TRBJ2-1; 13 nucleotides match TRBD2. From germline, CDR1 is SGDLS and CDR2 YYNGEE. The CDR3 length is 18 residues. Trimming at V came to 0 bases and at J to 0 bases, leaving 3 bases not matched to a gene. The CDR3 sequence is CASSVGLAGGYSYNEQFF. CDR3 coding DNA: TGTGCCAGCAGCGTAGGACTAGCGGGGGGCTACTCCTACAATGAGCAGTTCTTC.

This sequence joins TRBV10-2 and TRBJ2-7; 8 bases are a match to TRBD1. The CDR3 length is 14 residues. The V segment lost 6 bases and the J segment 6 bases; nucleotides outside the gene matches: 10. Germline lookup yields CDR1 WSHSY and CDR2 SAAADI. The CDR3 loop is CASRATLTGGEQYV. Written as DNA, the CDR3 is TGCGCCAGCAGGGCCACACTTACAGGGGGCGAGCAGTACGTC.

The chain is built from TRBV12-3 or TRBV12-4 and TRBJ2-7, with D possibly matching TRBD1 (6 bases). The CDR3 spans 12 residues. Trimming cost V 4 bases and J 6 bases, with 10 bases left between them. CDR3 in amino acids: CASSSQGIEQYF. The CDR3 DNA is TGTGCCAGCAGTTCCCAGGGGATCGAGCAGTACTTC.

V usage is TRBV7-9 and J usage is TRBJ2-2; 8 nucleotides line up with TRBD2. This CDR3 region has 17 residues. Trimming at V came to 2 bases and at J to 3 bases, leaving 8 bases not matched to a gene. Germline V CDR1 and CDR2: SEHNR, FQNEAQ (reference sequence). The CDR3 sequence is CASSLTTGGSYTGELFF. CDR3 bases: TGTGCCAGCAGCTTAACGACGGGAGGGTCGTACACCGGGGAGCTGTTTTTT.

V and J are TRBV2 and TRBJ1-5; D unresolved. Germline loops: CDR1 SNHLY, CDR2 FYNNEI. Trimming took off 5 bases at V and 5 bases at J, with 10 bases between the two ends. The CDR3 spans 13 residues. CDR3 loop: CASSQYRDQPQHF. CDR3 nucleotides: TGTGCCAGCAGTCAATACCGGGATCAGCCCCAGCATTTT.

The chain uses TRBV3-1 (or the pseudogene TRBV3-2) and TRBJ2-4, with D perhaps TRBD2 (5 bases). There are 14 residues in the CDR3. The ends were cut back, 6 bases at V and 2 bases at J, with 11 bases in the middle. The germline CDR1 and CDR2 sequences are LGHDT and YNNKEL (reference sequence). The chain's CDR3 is CASREFGTKNIQYF. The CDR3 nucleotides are TGTGCCAGCAGGGAGTTCGGGACCAAAAACATTCAGTACTTC.

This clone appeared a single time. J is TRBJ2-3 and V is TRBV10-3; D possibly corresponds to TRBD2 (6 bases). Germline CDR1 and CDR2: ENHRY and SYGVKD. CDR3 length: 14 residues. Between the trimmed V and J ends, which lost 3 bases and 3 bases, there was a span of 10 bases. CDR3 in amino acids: CAISDGRETDTQYF. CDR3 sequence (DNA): TGTGCCATCAGTGATGGACGGGAGACAGATACGCAGTATTTT.

This chain's CDR3 is CASSPAFSDNEQFF. DNA of the CDR3: TGTGCCAGCAGTCCCGCCTTCAGCGACAATGAGCAGTTCTTC. The J gene is TRBJ2-1, the V gene TRBV2; D call uncertain. CDR1 and CDR2 (germline): SNHLY, FYNNEI. The CDR3 covers 14 residues. With 5 bases removed from V and 5 bases from J, the gap between germline ends came to 13 bases.

The CDR3 region has the DNA TGTGCCAGCAGAAAAACTAGCGGGAGGGCCACAGATACGCAGTATTTT. It is translated as CASRKTSGRATDTQYF. The rearrangement joins TRBV6-6 to TRBJ2-3, with TRBD2 matching over 13 bases. This CDR3 has 16 amino acids. V shed 6 bases and J 2 bases; nucleotides not matched to a gene: 5. Germline CDR1 and CDR2: MNHNY and SVGAGI (reference sequence).

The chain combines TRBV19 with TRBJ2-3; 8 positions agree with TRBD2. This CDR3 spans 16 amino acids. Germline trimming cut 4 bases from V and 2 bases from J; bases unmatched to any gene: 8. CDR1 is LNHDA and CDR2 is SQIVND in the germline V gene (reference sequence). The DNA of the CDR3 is TGTGCCAGTAGTACCCCTCGGCGGGGGGACACAGATACGCAGTATTTT. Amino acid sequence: CASSTPRRGDTDTQYF.

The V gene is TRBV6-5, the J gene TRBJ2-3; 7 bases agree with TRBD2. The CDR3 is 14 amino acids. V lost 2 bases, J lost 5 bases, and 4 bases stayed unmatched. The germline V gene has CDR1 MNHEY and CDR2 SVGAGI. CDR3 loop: CASSYRGVQDTQYF. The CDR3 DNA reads TGTGCCAGCAGTTACCGGGGGGTTCAAGATACGCAGTATTTT.